This TCR beta chain was recovered during a study of blood T cell repertoires in COVID-19. Across the study: There were acute and convalescent COVID-19 samples, and they came from the United States, Italy and Spain.

The protocol was immunoSEQ multiplex PCR, while the TCRdb copy is restricted to in-frame clones and leaves out a portion. The data hold some 61,000 clones, with roughly nine tenths observed a single time. CDR1 and CDR2 from the germline V gene are WNHNN and SYGVQD (reference sequence). The CDR3 has 16 amino acids. Deletions cut 6 bases from V and 0 bases from J, with 15 bases between. V is TRBV10-1 and J is TRBJ1-3; TRBD1 is a possible D gene (5 bases). Material for sequencing was peripheral blood. The source of this sequence is a man aged 60-69 years with acute or convalescent COVID-19. The CDR3 bases are TGCGCCAGCAGGCCCTGGGAGGGGATCTCTGGAAACACCATATATTTT. Encoded protein: CASRPWEGISGNTIYF.